These 8 T cell receptor beta chains share one sample of origin, sequenced in a study of regulatory T cells in long-lasting Graves disease. The authors built TCR beta libraries using iRepertoire HTBI primers and Arm-PCR of CDR3 regions. TCRdb independently ran MiXCR on the multiplex PCR reads; one entry per CDR3 protein. The sample comprises around 330,000 distinct CDR3 sequences, roughly 18% of which are singletons, and less than 45% rests with the top ten. As to time point: newly diagnosed GD, antithyroid drugs for less than 3 months. With RNA extracted from PBMCs as input, the TCR library was made. The sequencing here drew on peripheral blood mononuclear cells (PBMCs), taken at new diagnosis, from a patient treated with antithyroid drugs. The receptors here all came from a female donor with Graves disease.

This clonotype occurred many times. The chain has TRBV12-5 and TRBJ2-1; D possibly corresponds to TRBD2 (6 bases). Between the trimmed V and J ends, which lost 0 bases and 7 bases, there was a span of 13 bases. CDR1 is LGHNT and CDR2 is FRNRAP in the germline V gene. The CDR3 runs 15 residues. Here the CDR3 reads CASGLVVGRGNEQFF. The CDR3 nucleotides read TGTGCTAGTGGTTTGGTAGTCGGGAGAGGGAATGAGCAGTTCTTC. The entire variable domain, with the rest obtained from reference TRBV12-5 and TRBJ2-1, is as follows: DARVTQTPRHKVTEMGQEVTMRCQPILGHNTVFWYRQTMMQGLELLAYFRNRAPLDDSGMPKDRFSAEMPDATLATLKIQPSEPRDSAVYFCASGLVVGRGNEQFFGPGTRLTVL.

In this sample, this clonotype turned up many times. The V and J genes are TRBV2 and TRBJ1-1; weak D call: TRBD1 (5 bases). The CDR3 runs 14 residues. CDR1 SNHLY and CDR2 FYNNEI come from the germline V gene. V shed 1 base and J shed 5 bases, with 11 bases lying between them. The CDR3: CASSEGVWGTEAFF. The CDR3 DNA reads as TGTGCCAGCAGTGAAGGAGTTTGGGGGACTGAAGCTTTCTTT.

The V gene is TRBV12-3 or TRBV12-4, the J gene TRBJ2-3, with TRBD2 as a possible D gene (6 bases). The CDR3 is 14 amino acids. With 1 base removed from V and 4 bases from J, the gap between germline ends came to 9 bases. As DNA, the CDR3 is TGTGCCAGCAGTTTAGGTGGGAGGTCAGATACGCAGTATTTT. Translated, it gives CASSLGGRSDTQYF.

This clonotype was found many times. This chain uses TRBV11-2 with TRBJ2-3; 9 positions match TRBD2. Per germline, CDR1 SGHAT and CDR2 FQNNGV. Losses at the gene ends were 1 base for V and 10 bases for J; bases not matched to a gene: 9. The CDR3 covers 15 residues. The CDR3 spells CASSLGTSETVSQYF. The CDR3 nucleotides read TGTGCCAGCAGCTTAGGGACTAGCGAAACCGTTTCGCAGTATTTT.

This clonotype occurred many times. The chain couples TRBV7-9 to TRBJ2-7, with a possible D match to TRBD2 (5 bases). Trimming stripped 0 bases from V and 7 bases from J, with 16 bases between. Germline values: CDR1 SEHNR, CDR2 FQNEAQ (reference sequence). The CDR3 is 15 amino acids. The CDR3 bases are TGTGCCAGCAGCTTAGCCGGCCGGGCGGGCGGGGAGCAGTACTTC. Residues: CASSLAGRAGGEQYF.

CDR3 coding DNA: TGTGCCAGTACCCAGGGGACAGGGGTGTCCGGGGAGCTGTTTTTT. Its translation is CASTQGTGVSGELFF. The genes are TRBV19 and TRBJ2-2, with TRBD1 identical over 10 bases. The J segment lost 6 bases and the V segment lost 7 bases, leaving 8 bases of the junction unmatched. CDR3 length equals 15 residues. Germline V gene lookup returns CDR1 LNHDA and CDR2 SQIVND (reference sequence).

This clonotype was seen a handful of times. This chain links TRBV2 with TRBJ1-2; the D gene is possibly TRBD1 (5 bases). V was cut by 7 bases and J by 4 bases, with 19 bases left in between. The germline V gene has CDR1 SNHLY and CDR2 FYNNEI. This CDR3 has 15 residues. The CDR3 sequence is CASKGNNGASYGYTF. CDR3 nucleotide sequence: TGTGCCAGCAAAGGGAATAACGGGGCCTCCTATGGCTACACCTTC.

The table lists this clonotype with many counts. The chain combines TRBV28 with TRBJ1-4; D might be TRBD1 (6 bases). Germline V gives CDR1 MDHEN, CDR2 SYDVKM. The V end lost 6 bases, the J end lost 4 bases, and 12 bases lay between the germline ends. There are 14 residues in the CDR3. The CDR3 is CASRERQDNEKLFF. CDR3 nucleotide sequence: TGTGCCAGCAGGGAAAGACAGGATAATGAAAAACTGTTTTTT. Together with reference TRBV28 and TRBJ1-4, the CDR3 gives the full variable domain: DVKVTQSSRYLVKRTGEKVFLECVQDMDHENMFWYRQDPGLGLRLIYFSYDVKMKEKGDIPEGYSVSREKKERFSLILESASTNQTSMYLCASRERQDNEKLFFGSGTQLSVL.